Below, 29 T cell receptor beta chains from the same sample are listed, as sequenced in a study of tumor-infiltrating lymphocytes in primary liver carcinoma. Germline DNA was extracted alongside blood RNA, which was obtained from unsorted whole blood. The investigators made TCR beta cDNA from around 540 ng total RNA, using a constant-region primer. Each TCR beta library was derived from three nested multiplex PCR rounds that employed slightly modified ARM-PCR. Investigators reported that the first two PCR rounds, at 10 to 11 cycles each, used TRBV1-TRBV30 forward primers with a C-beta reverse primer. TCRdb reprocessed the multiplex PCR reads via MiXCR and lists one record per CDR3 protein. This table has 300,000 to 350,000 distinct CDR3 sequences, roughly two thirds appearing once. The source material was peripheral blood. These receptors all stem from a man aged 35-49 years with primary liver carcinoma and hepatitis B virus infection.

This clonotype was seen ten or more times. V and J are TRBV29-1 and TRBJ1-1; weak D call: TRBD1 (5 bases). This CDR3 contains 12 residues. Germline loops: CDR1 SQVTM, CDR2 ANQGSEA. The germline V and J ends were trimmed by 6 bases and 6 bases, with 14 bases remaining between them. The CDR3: CSVGTPAAEAFF. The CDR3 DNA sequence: TGCAGCGTGGGGACTCCCGCCGCTGAAGCTTTCTTT.

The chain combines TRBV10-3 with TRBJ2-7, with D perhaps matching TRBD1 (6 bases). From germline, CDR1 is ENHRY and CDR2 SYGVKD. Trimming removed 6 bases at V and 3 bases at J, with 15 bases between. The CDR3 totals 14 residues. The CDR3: CAISPTGTNYEQYF. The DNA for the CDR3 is TGTGCCATCAGCCCCACAGGGACGAACTACGAGCAGTACTTC.

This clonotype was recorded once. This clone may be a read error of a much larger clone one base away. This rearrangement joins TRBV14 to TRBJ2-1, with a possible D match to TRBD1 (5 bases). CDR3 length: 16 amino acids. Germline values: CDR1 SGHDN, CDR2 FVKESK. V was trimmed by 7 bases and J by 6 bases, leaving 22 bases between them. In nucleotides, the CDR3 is TGTGCCAGCAACACACTGTTTAAAAACACAGGCAATGAGCAGTTCTTC. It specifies CASNTLFKNTGNEQFF.

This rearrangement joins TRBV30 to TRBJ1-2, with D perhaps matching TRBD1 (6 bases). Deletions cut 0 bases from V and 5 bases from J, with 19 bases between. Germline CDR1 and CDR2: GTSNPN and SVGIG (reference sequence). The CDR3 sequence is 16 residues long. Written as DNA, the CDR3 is TGTGCCTGGAGTGTAGGGTCTTCGGGGGCGCGTTATGGCTACACCTTC. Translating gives CAWSVGSSGARYGYTF. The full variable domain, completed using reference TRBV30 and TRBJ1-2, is SQTIHQWPATLVQPVGSPLSLECTVEGTSNPNLYWYRQAAGRGLQLLFYSVGIGQISSEVPQNLSASRPQDRQFILSSKKLLLSDSGFYLCAWSVGSSGARYGYTFGSGTRLTVV.

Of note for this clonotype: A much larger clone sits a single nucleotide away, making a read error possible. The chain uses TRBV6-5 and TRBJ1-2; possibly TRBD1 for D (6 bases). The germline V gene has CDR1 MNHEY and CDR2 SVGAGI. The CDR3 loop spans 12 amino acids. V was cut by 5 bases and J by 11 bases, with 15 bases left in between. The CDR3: CASSPRAGAYTF. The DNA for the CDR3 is TGTGCCAGCAGTCCAAGGGCAGGGGCATACACCTTC.

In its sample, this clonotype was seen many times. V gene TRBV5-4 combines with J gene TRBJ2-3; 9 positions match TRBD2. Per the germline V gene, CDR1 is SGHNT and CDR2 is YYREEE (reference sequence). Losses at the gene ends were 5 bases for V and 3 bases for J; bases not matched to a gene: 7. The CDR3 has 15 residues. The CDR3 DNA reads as TGTGCCAGCAGTACACGTAGCGGGAGAACAGATACGCAGTATTTT. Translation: CASSTRSGRTDTQYF.

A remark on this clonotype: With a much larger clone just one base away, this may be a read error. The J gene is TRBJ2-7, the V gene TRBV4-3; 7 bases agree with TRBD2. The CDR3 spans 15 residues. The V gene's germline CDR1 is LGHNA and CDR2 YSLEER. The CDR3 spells CASNQERGPAYEQYF. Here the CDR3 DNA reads TGCGCCAGCAACCAAGAGCGGGGACCTGCCTACGAGCAGTACTTC.

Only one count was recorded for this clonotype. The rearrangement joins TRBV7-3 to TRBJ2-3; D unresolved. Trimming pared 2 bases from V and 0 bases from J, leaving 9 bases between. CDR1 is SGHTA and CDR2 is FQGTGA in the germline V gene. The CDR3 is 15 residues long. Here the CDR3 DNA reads TGTGCCAGCAGCTTATATGCCTCGAGCACAGATACGCAGTATTTT. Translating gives CASSLYASSTDTQYF.

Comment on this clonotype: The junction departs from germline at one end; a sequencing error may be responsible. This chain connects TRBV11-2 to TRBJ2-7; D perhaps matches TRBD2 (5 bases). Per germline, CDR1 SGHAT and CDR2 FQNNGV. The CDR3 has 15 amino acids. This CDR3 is CARSLESGISGEQYF. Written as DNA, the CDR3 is TGTGCCAGAAGCTTGGAGTCCGGGATCTCCGGCGAGCAGTACTTC.

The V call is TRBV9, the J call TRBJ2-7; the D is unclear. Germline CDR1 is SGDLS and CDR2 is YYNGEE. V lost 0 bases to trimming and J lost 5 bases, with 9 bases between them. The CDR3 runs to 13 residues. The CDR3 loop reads CASSVGSHDEQYF. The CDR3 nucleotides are TGTGCCAGCAGCGTAGGGAGTCACGACGAGCAGTACTTC.

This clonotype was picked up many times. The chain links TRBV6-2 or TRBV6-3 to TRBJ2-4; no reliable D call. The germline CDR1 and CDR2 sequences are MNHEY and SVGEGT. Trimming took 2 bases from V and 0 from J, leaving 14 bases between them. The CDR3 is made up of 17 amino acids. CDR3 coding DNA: TGTGCCAGCAGTTACCAAACTGCAGACATAGCCAAAAACATTCAGTACTTC. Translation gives CASSYQTADIAKNIQYF.

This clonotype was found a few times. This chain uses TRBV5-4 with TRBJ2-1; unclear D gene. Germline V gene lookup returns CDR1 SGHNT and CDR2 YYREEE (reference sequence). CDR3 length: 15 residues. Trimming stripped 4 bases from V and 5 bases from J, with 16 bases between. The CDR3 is CASSPDPSRDNEQFF. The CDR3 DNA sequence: TGTGCCAGCAGCCCAGATCCGTCCCGCGACAATGAGCAGTTCTTC.

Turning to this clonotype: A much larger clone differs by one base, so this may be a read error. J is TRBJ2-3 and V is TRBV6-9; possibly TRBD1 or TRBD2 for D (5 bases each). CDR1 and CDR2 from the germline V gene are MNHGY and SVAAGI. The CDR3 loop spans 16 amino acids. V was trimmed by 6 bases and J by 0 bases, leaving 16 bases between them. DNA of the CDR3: TGTGCCAGCAGATCCCGGGGCGGGTCTAGCACAGATACGCAGTATTTT. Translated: CASRSRGGSSTDTQYF.

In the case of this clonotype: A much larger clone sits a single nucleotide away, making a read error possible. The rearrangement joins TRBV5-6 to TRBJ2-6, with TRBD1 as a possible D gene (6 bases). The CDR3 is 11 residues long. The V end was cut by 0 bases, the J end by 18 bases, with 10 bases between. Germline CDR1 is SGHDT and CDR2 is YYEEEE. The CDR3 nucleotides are TGTGCCAGCAGCTTGGGTGGGGGCCCGACTTTC. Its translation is CASSLGGGPTF.

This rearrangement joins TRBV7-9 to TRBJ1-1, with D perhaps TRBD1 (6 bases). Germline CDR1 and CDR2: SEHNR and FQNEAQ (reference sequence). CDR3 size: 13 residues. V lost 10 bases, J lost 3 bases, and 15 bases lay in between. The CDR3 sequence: CATERDMYTEAFF. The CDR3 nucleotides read TGTGCCACGGAGAGGGACATGTACACTGAAGCTTTCTTT.

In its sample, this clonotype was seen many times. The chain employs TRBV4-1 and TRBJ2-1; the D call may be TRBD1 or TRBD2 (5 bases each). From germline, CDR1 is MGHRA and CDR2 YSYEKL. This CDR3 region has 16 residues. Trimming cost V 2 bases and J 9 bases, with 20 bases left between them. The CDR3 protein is CASSQHGTLRVGEQFF. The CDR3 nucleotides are TGCGCCAGCAGCCAACACGGGACCCTGAGAGTAGGTGAGCAGTTCTTC.

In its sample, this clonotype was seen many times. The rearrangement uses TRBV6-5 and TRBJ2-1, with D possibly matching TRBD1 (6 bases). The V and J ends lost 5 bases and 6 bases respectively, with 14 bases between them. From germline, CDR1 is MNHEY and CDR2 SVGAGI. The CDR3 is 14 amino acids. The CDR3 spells CASSLVTGINEQFF. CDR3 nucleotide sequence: TGTGCCAGCAGTCTCGTAACAGGGATCAATGAGCAGTTCTTC.

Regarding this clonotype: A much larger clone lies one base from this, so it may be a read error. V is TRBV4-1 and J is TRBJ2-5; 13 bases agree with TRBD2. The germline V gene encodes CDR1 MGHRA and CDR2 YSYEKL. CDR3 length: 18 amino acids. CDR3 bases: TGCACCAGCAGCCAAGATATCTCTAGACTAGCGGGAGGAGAGACCCAGTACTTC. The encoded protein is CTSSQDISRLAGGETQYF.

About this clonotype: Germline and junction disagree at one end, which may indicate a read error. CDR3 in DNA: TGTGCCAGCAGCTTAGGCGTCTTGAGCTACAAGCAGTATTTC. Protein product: CASSLGVLSYKQYF. The chain uses TRBV11-2 and TRBJ2-7; D remains ambiguous. Germline V lookup: CDR1 SGHAT, CDR2 FQNNGV. CDR3 size: 14 residues.

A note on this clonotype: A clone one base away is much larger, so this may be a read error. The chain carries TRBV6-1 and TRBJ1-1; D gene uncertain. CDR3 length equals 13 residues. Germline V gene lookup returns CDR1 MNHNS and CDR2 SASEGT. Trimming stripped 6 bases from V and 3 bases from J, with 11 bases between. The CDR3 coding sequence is TGTGCCAGCAGCCTTCCATCCTACACTGAAGCTTTCTTT. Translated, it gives CASSLPSYTEAFF.

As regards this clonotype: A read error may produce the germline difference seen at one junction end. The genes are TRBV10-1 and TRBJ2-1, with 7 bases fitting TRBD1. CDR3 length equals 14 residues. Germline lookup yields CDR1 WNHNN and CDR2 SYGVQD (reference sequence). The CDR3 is CAGSENSRAGGQFF. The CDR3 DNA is TGCGCCGGCAGTGAGAATAGTAGGGCAGGGGGGCAGTTCTTC.

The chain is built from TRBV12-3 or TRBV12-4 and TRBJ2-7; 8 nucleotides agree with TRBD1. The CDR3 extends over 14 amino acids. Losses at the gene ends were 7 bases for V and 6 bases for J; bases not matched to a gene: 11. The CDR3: CASTSPDRDAEQYF. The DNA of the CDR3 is TGTGCCAGCACCTCCCCGGACAGGGACGCCGAGCAGTACTTC.

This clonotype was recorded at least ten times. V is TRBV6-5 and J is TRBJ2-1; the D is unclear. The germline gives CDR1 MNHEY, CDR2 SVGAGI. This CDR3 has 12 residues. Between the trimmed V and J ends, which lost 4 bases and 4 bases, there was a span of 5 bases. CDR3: CASSSTYNEQFF. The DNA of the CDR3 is TGTGCCAGCAGTTCGACATACAATGAGCAGTTCTTC.

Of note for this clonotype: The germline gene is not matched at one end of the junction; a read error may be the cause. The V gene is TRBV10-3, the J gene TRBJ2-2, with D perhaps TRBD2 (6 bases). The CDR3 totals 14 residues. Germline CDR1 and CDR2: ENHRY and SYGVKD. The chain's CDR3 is CASIGEADTGELFF. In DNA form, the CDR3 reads TGTGCCTCCATAGGGGAGGCGGACACCGGAGAGCTGTTTTTT.

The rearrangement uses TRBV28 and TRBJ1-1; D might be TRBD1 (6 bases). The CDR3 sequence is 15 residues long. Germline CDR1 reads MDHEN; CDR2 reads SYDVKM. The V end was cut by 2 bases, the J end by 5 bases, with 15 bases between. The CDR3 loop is CASSLGGGLRTEAFF. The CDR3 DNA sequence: TGTGCCAGCAGTTTAGGGGGGGGGCTGAGGACTGAAGCTTTCTTT.

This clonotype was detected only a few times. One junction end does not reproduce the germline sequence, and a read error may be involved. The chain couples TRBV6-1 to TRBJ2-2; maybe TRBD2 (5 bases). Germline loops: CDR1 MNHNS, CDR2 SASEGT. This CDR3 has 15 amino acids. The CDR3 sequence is CASSPGFSPTGELLF. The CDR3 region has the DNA TGTGCCAGCAGTCCGGGATTTAGTCCTACCGGGGAGCTGCTTTTT.

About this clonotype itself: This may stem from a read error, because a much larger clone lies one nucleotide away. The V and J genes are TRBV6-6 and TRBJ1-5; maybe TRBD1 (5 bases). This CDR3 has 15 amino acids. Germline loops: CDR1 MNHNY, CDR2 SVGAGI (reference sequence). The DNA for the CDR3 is TGTGCCAGCAGTTACCGGGGGTTTGGCAATCAGCCCGAGCATTTT. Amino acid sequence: CASSYRGFGNQPEHF.

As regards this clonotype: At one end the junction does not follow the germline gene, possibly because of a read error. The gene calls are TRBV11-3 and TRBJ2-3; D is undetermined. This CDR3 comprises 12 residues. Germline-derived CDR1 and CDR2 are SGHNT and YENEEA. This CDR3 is CAGSSYTDTQYF. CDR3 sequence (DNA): TGTGCCGGCAGCTCCTACACAGATACGCAATATTTT.

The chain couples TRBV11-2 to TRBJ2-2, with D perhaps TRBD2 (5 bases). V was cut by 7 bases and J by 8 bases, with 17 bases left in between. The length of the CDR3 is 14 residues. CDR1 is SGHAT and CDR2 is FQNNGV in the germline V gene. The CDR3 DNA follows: TGTGCCAGCACCTCCACAGTGGGAGCTGGGGAGCTGTTTTTT. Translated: CASTSTVGAGELFF. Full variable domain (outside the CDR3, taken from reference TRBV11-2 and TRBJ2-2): EAGVAQSPRYKIIEKRQSVAFWCNPISGHATLYWYQQILGQGPKLLIQFQNNGVVDDSQLPKDRFSAERLKGVDSTLKIQPAKLEDSAVYLCASTSTVGAGELFFGEGSRLTVL.